This T cell receptor beta chain derives from a study of cytomegalovirus exposure and HLA in healthy donors. The CDR3 is 10 amino acids. Trimming at V came to 8 bases and at J to 10 bases, leaving 3 bases not matched to a gene. CDR1 and CDR2 (germline): SNHLY, FYNNEI. A multiplex PCR was run with 60 Vbeta primers and 13 Jbeta primers. TCRdb's copy holds only in-frame clones and misses some; the assay was immunoSEQ multiplex PCR. The sample lists approximately 190,000 clones; about 85% were seen once. V is TRBV2 and J is TRBJ1-1; 8 bases map to TRBD1. Sequenced material: PBMCs. The TCR sequence derives from a man in his fifties in good health and CMV-seronegative. The CDR3 here is CASFDRGAFF. For the CDR3, the DNA is TGTGCCAGCTTCGACAGGGGAGCTTTCTTT.